The 27 T cell receptor beta chains given below trace back to one sample, sequenced in a study of CD8 T cells in Susac syndrome. Random-hexamer reverse transcription was applied to about 0.45 to 1 ug RNA. TCRdb used MiXCR to reprocess the immunoSEQ multiplex PCR reads, holding one entry per CDR3 protein. The sample holds under 200,000 distinct CDR3 sequences, approximately 94% seen once. What was sequenced was CD4+ T cells from PBMCs. All receptors derive from a human donor with Susac syndrome.

The rearrangement joins TRBV7-2 to TRBJ2-5, with 7 bases aligning to TRBD1. Germline assignment: CDR1 SGHTA and CDR2 FQGNSA. The junction had 11 bases not matched to a gene; V was cut back by 5 bases and J by 5 bases. The CDR3 is made up of 15 amino acids. CDR3 in DNA: TGTGCCAGCAGCCCATCGACAGGGATGATCGAGACCCAGTACTTC. It translates to CASSPSTGMIETQYF. Combining the CDR3 with reference TRBV7-2 and TRBJ2-5 gives the whole variable domain GAGVSQSPSNKVTEKGKDVELRCDPISGHTALYWYRQSLGQGLEFLIYFQGNSAPDKSGLPSDRFSAERTGGSVSTLTIQRTQQEDSAVYLCASSPSTGMIETQYFGPGTRLLVL.

This clonotype was seen a few times. The rearrangement uses TRBV9 and TRBJ1-1; perhaps TRBD1 as D (5 bases). Germline V gene data show CDR1 as SGDLS and CDR2 as YYNGEE. V dropped 2 bases and J dropped 4 bases, with 9 bases sitting between them. The CDR3 length is 13 residues. The CDR3 protein is CASSVAGTTEAFF. Here the CDR3 DNA reads TGTGCCAGCAGCGTGGCAGGGACCACTGAAGCTTTCTTT.

V and J are TRBV12-3 or TRBV12-4 and TRBJ1-4; TRBD1 agrees at 7 bases. The CDR3 contains 15 residues. The V and J ends lost 5 bases and 6 bases, in that order; junction bases with no gene match: 9. In DNA, the CDR3 is TGTGCCAGCAGTCTGCCATCAGGGGGGGATGAAAAACTGTTTTTT. Residues: CASSLPSGGDEKLFF.

The CDR3 DNA reads as TGTGCCAGCAGCCAAGATCAGCGGGGGGGGGCGGATACGCAGTATTTT. Its protein is CASSQDQRGGADTQYF. This chain connects TRBV4-2 to TRBJ2-3; the match to TRBD2 covers 10 bases. The germline V gene has CDR1 LGHNA and CDR2 YNFKEQ. The CDR3 runs 16 residues. V gave up 0 bases and J gave up 6 bases; unmatched junction bases: 6.

This clonotype has only one observation. The J gene is TRBJ2-5, the V gene TRBV30; D might be TRBD1 or TRBD2, each matching 5 bases. Trimming pared 3 bases from V and 5 bases from J, leaving 16 bases between. This CDR3 is built from 14 residues. Germline V CDR1 and CDR2: GTSNPN, SVGIG (reference sequence). CDR3 in amino acids: CAWRRDQDAETQYF. Here the CDR3 DNA reads TGTGCCTGGAGGAGGGACCAAGATGCGGAGACCCAGTACTTC.

The CDR3 loop is CSVNRDRGTELFF. DNA of the CDR3: TGCAGCGTCAACCGGGACAGGGGGACCGAACTGTTTTTT. The J gene is TRBJ1-4, the V gene TRBV29-1, with 11 bases identical to TRBD1. The V gene's germline CDR1 is SQVTM and CDR2 ANQGSEA. The CDR3 sequence is 13 residues long. The junction had 9 bases not matched to a gene; V was cut back by 6 bases and J by 12 bases.

The V and J genes are TRBV29-1 and TRBJ2-7; 11 nucleotides line up with TRBD1. This CDR3 region has 12 residues. CDR1 and CDR2 from the germline V gene are SQVTM and ANQGSEA. The V and J ends lost 7 bases and 2 bases, in that order; junction bases with no gene match: 1. CDR3 amino acids: CSGDRGTYEQYF. The CDR3 bases are TGCAGCGGGGACAGGGGGACCTACGAGCAGTACTTC.

J is TRBJ1-2 and V is TRBV5-1; unclear D gene. The ends were cut back, 8 bases at V and 2 bases at J, with 10 bases in the middle. This CDR3 has 12 residues. CDR1 SGHRS and CDR2 YFSETQ come from the germline V gene. CDR3: CASYSGNYGYTF. The CDR3 nucleotides are TGCGCCAGTTACAGCGGGAACTATGGCTACACCTTC. The entire variable domain, with the rest obtained from reference TRBV5-1 and TRBJ1-2, is as follows: KAGVTQTPRYLIKTRGQQVTLSCSPISGHRSVSWYQQTPGQGLQFLFEYFSETQRNKGNFPGRFSGRQFSNSRSEMNVSTLELGDSALYLCASYSGNYGYTFGSGTRLTVV.

The chain carries TRBV20-1 and TRBJ1-5; TRBD1 is a possible D gene (6 bases). Deletions cut 5 bases from V and 4 bases from J, with 21 bases between. The germline V gene has CDR1 DFQATT and CDR2 SNEGSKA (reference sequence). CDR3 length: 16 amino acids. The CDR3 DNA reads as TGCAGTGCTCAAGCCCGCGTTGGACAGTCTAATCAGCCCCAGCATTTT. Translation gives CSAQARVGQSNQPQHF.

The CDR3 reads CSVGLAARTDTQYF. For the CDR3, the DNA is TGCAGCGTTGGACTAGCCGCCCGCACAGATACGCAGTATTTT. This chain connects TRBV29-1 to TRBJ2-3, with 7 nucleotides matching TRBD2. This CDR3 region has 14 residues. Unmatched junction bases numbered 5, after V lost 4 bases and J lost 1 base. Germline V gene lookup returns CDR1 SQVTM and CDR2 ANQGSEA.

This sequence joins TRBV4-2 and TRBJ1-3; TRBD1 is a possible D gene (6 bases). The CDR3 is made up of 17 amino acids. Trimming removed 0 bases at V and 0 bases at J, with 12 bases between. Per germline, CDR1 LGHNA and CDR2 YNFKEQ. CDR3 coding DNA: TGTGCCAGCAGCCAAGATAGGGGGTTTGGCTCTGGAAACACCATATATTTT. This codes for CASSQDRGFGSGNTIYF.

The chain couples TRBV20-1 to TRBJ2-6; D gene ambiguous. Germline-derived CDR1 and CDR2 are DFQATT and SNEGSKA (reference sequence). The length of the CDR3 is 15 residues. Between the trimmed V and J ends, which lost 2 bases and 0 bases, there was a span of 8 bases. Here the CDR3 reads CSARSWDSGANVLTF. The CDR3 DNA reads as TGCAGTGCTAGATCCTGGGACTCTGGGGCCAACGTCCTGACTTTC.

The gene calls are TRBV14 and TRBJ2-2; 9 nucleotides line up with TRBD1. This CDR3 contains 15 residues. Germline V gene lookup returns CDR1 SGHDN and CDR2 FVKESK. The V segment lost 4 bases and the J segment 2 bases; nucleotides outside the gene matches: 2. The CDR3 DNA reads as TGTGCCAGCAGCCGGACAGGGGCTAACACCGGGGAGCTGTTTTTT. Translating it yields CASSRTGANTGELFF.

The rearrangement uses TRBV20-1 and TRBJ2-5; 13 positions agree with TRBD2. Germline CDR1 reads DFQATT; CDR2 reads SNEGSKA (reference sequence). Trimming at V came to 5 bases and at J to 4 bases, leaving 4 bases not matched to a gene. The CDR3 contains 14 residues. The CDR3 nucleotides are TGCAGTGCTCCGGGACTAGCGGGGACAGAGACCCAGTACTTC. Residues: CSAPGLAGTETQYF.

The chain is built from TRBV6-5 and TRBJ1-1; weak D call: TRBD1 (6 bases). V lost 8 bases and J 1 base, leaving 8 bases between the germline ends. CDR3 size: 12 residues. Germline-derived CDR1 and CDR2 are MNHEY and SVGAGI. CDR3 sequence (DNA): TGTGCCAGCCAGGACAGGAACACTGAAGCTTTCTTT. Translation gives CASQDRNTEAFF.

The V call is TRBV6-6, the J call TRBJ1-5; D is uncertain. Trimming removed 2 bases at V and 0 bases at J, with 5 bases between. The CDR3 spans 14 residues. In germline, CDR1 is MNHNY, CDR2 SVGAGI (reference sequence). The CDR3 sequence is CASSYGNSNQPQHF. CDR3 sequence (DNA): TGTGCCAGCAGTTACGGGAATAGCAATCAGCCCCAGCATTTT.

This chain links TRBV7-9 with TRBJ1-4; weak D call: TRBD1 (5 bases). Trimming removed 3 bases at V and 7 bases at J, with 9 bases between. The CDR3 runs 13 residues. Germline CDR1 reads SEHNR; CDR2 reads FQNEAQ (reference sequence). In nucleotides, the CDR3 is TGTGCCAGCAGCTTCCCAGGGACTGAAAAACTGTTTTTT. This encodes CASSFPGTEKLFF.

The chain employs TRBV30 and TRBJ1-5, with D unresolved. The germline gives CDR1 GTSNPN, CDR2 SVGIG (reference sequence). Trimming removed 3 bases from V and 4 bases from J, with 10 bases in between. There are 13 residues in the CDR3. The CDR3 spells CAWSAFGNQPQHF. The CDR3, as DNA: TGTGCCTGGAGCGCCTTCGGGAATCAGCCCCAGCATTTT.

This clonotype was seen a single time. The rearrangement uses TRBV5-6 and TRBJ2-5; D not resolved. Germline CDR1 is SGHDT and CDR2 is YYEEEE. The ends were cut back, 2 bases at V and 5 bases at J, with 7 bases in the middle. The CDR3 is 12 amino acids. The CDR3 DNA is TGTGCCAGCAGCTTCCCGTTGGAGACCCAGTACTTC. As protein: CASSFPLETQYF.

The chain combines TRBV3-1 with TRBJ1-5; D gene unclear. The CDR3 spans 15 residues. Germline CDR1 is LGHDT and CDR2 is YNNKEL (reference sequence). The ends were cut back, 2 bases at V and 6 bases at J, with 14 bases in the middle. CDR3 loop: CASSQSPGAGQPQHF. For the CDR3, the DNA is TGTGCCAGCAGCCAATCGCCGGGTGCGGGTCAGCCCCAGCATTTT.

This chain links TRBV12-3 or TRBV12-4 with TRBJ2-7, with 9 nucleotides matching TRBD2. The CDR3 runs to 14 residues. V was pared by 7 bases and J by 0 bases, with 4 bases of the junction left unmatched. The CDR3 nucleotides are TGTGCCAGCACCCTAGCGGGGATCTCCTACGAGCAGTACTTC. Protein sequence: CASTLAGISYEQYF.

This chain links TRBV20-1 with TRBJ1-2, with 8 nucleotides matching TRBD1. The trim removed 2 bases at V and 8 bases at J, leaving 10 bases unmatched. The length of the CDR3 is 14 residues. Germline CDR1 reads DFQATT; CDR2 reads SNEGSKA (reference sequence). CDR3 nucleotide sequence: TGCAGTGCTAGACAATCGGACAGGGCTAACGGCTACACCTTC. Encoded protein: CSARQSDRANGYTF.

The rearrangement links TRBV25-1 to TRBJ2-2; TRBD1 agrees at 11 bases. The CDR3 runs to 14 residues. The J segment lost 4 bases and the V segment lost 10 bases, leaving 5 bases of the junction unmatched. Germline CDR1 is MGHDK and CDR2 is SYGVNS. CDR3 sequence (DNA): TGTGCCACGACCGGGACAGGGGGCACCGGGGAGCTGTTTTTT. Amino acids: CATTGTGGTGELFF.

The chain couples TRBV4-2 to TRBJ2-7, with 9 bases fitting TRBD1. The J segment lost 2 bases and the V segment lost 3 bases, leaving 5 bases of the junction unmatched. There are 15 residues in the CDR3. Germline values: CDR1 LGHNA, CDR2 YNFKEQ. The CDR3 region has the DNA TGTGCCAGCAGCCACGTTGGACAGGGGACCTACGAGCAGTACTTC. It translates to CASSHVGQGTYEQYF.

The J gene is TRBJ1-5, the V gene TRBV2; 7 bases agree with TRBD1. Losses at the gene ends were 7 bases for V and 1 base for J; bases not matched to a gene: 1. The germline gives CDR1 SNHLY, CDR2 FYNNEI. CDR3 length equals 13 residues. The CDR3 loop reads CASKGQSNQPQHF. The CDR3 DNA reads TGTGCCAGCAAGGGACAGAGCAATCAGCCCCAGCATTTT. Full variable domain (rest looked up from reference TRBV2 and TRBJ1-5): EPEVTQTPSHQVTQMGQEVILRCVPISNHLYFYWYRQILGQKVEFLVSFYNNEISEKSEIFDDQFSVERPDGSNFTLKIRSTKLEDSAMYFCASKGQSNQPQHFGDGTRLSIL.

In its sample, this clonotype was seen once. V gene TRBV20-1 combines with J gene TRBJ2-3, with TRBD2 identical over 7 bases. V lost 0 bases to trimming and J lost 11 bases; unmatched junction nucleotides: 17. CDR3 size: 16 residues. Germline loops: CDR1 DFQATT, CDR2 SNEGSKA (reference sequence). The CDR3, as DNA: TGCAGTGCTAGAGATTGGGAGGGACTATCCATCTCGGGGCAGTATTTT. It specifies CSARDWEGLSISGQYF.

This chain connects TRBV6-5 to TRBJ1-3, with D hard to call. The length of the CDR3 is 11 residues. Germline CDR1 is MNHEY and CDR2 is SVGAGI. Trimming shortened V by 4 bases and J by 4 bases, and 2 bases separated the two germline ends. The CDR3 DNA sequence: TGTGCCAGCAGTTTCGGAAACACCATATATTTT. Translation gives CASSFGNTIYF.